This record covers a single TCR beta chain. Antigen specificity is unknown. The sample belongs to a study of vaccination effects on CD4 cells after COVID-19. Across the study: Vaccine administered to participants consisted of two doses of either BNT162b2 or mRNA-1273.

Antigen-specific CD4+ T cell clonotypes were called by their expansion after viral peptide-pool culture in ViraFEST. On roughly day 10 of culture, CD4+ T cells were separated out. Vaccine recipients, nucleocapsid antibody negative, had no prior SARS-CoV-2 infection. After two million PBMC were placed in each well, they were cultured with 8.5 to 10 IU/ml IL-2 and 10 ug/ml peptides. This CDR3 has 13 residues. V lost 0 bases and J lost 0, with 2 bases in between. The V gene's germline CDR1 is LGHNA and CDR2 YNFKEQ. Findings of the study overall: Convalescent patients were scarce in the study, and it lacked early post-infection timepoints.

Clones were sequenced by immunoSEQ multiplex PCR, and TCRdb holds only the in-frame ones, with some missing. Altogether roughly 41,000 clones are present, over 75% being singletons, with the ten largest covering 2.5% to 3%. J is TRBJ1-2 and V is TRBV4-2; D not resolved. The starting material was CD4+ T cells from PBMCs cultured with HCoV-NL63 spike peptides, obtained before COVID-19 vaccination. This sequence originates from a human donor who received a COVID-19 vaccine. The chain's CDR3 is CASSQDPNYGYTF. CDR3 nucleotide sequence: TGTGCCAGCAGCCAAGATCCTAACTATGGCTACACCTTC.